A single sample is the source of the 15 T cell receptor beta chains below, sequenced in a study of shared clonotypes between healthy human individuals. Naive CD8 cells lacked CD45RO, underwent positive selection for CCR7 and left out terminally differentiated effector memory CD45RA+ cells. Libraries were prepared by immunoSEQ multiplex PCR; TCRdb keeps only in-frame clonotypes and omits some of them. The data show about 680,000 clones, roughly 94% seen once. Sequenced: naive CD8+ T cells sorted from blood. The receptors here all came from a man aged 30 to 45 in good health.

On this clone itself: The sample has other DNA sequences that encode this CDR3 too. Here the CDR3 reads CASSLRTGSTDTQYF. In DNA form, the CDR3 reads TGTGCCAGCAGCCTACGGACAGGGTCCACAGATACGCAGTATTTT. The chain joins TRBV9 to TRBJ2-3; TRBD1 matches 8 bases. Per the germline V gene, CDR1 is SGDLS and CDR2 is YYNGEE. The CDR3 sequence is 15 residues long. Trimming removed 4 bases from V and 2 bases from J; junction bases left unmatched: 6. Combining the CDR3 with reference TRBV9 and TRBJ2-3 gives the whole variable domain DSGVTQTPKHLITATGQRVTLRCSPRSGDLSVYWYQQSLDQGLQFLIQYYNGEERAKGNILERFSAQQFPDLHSELNLSSLELGDSALYFCASSLRTGSTDTQYFGPGTRLTVL.

This chain links TRBV29-1 with TRBJ2-1; possibly TRBD2 for D (7 bases). This CDR3 region has 13 residues. CDR1 and CDR2 from the germline V gene are SQVTM and ANQGSEA. Trimming stripped 8 bases from V and 3 bases from J, with 14 bases between. DNA for the CDR3: TGCAGCTTTAGAGCGGGACACTACAATGAGCAGTTCTTC. It is translated as CSFRAGHYNEQFF.

Concerning this clone itself: One end of the junction is discordant with germline, which a read error may explain. This chain links TRBV27 with TRBJ2-2; D uncertain. Germline V gene lookup returns CDR1 MNHEY and CDR2 SMNVEV (reference sequence). The CDR3 runs to 14 residues. DNA for the CDR3: TGTGCCAGCAGCCTGAGCCGGAACCCCGGGGAGCTGTTTTTT. Translation gives CASSLSRNPGELFF.

The chain joins TRBV5-5 to TRBJ2-7; D ambiguous. The CDR3 loop spans 12 amino acids. CDR1 and CDR2 from the germline V gene are SGHKS and YYEKEE (reference sequence). V was cut by 0 bases and J by 4 bases, with 5 bases left in between. The CDR3 DNA is TGTGCCAGCAGCTTGGAGGTGTACGAGCAGTACTTC. Translation: CASSLEVYEQYF.

The chain links TRBV7-8 to TRBJ2-7; TRBD2 agrees at 12 bases. Germline CDR1 reads SGHVS; CDR2 reads FQNEAQ. The CDR3 spans 15 residues. Germline trimming cut 6 bases from V and 4 bases from J; bases unmatched to any gene: 7. This chain's CDR3 is CASRLTSGSLYEQYF. The CDR3 bases are TGTGCCAGCAGGTTGACTAGCGGGAGCCTATACGAGCAGTACTTC. Filled out from reference TRBV7-8 and TRBJ2-7, the complete variable domain reads GAGVSQSPRYKVAKRGQDVALRCDPISGHVSLFWYQQALGQGPEFLTYFQNEAQLDKSGLPSDRFFAERPEGSVSTLKIQRTQQEDSAVYLCASRLTSGSLYEQYFGPGTRLTVT.

This sequence joins TRBV7-2 and TRBJ2-7; possibly TRBD1 for D (6 bases). The ends were cut back, 3 bases at V and 5 bases at J, with 17 bases in the middle. CDR3 size: 15 residues. The germline V gene has CDR1 SGHTA and CDR2 FQGNSA. DNA of the CDR3: TGTGCCAGCAGCTTGACAAACCCTACAGGGAACGAGCAGTACTTC. It specifies CASSLTNPTGNEQYF.

The chain carries TRBV5-1 and TRBJ2-7; TRBD1 or TRBD2 may be the D gene (5 bases each). CDR3 length: 16 residues. Per germline, CDR1 SGHRS and CDR2 YFSETQ. V was shortened by 3 bases and J by 0 bases, with 16 bases between the two germline ends. The CDR3 nucleotides are TGCGCCAGCAGCTCGCCCGTGGGGACCCGCTCCTACGAGCAGTACTTC. Translated, it gives CASSSPVGTRSYEQYF.

The rearrangement links TRBV30 to TRBJ1-4; TRBD1 matches 7 bases. Trimming at V came to 5 bases and at J to 8 bases, leaving 8 bases not matched to a gene. Germline CDR1 is GTSNPN and CDR2 is SVGIG (reference sequence). The CDR3 spans 13 residues. The DNA of the CDR3 is TGTGCCTGGGCGGGCGGGACAGCGGAAAAACTGTTTTTT. Translated: CAWAGGTAEKLFF.

The chain combines TRBV6-5 with TRBJ1-2; no clear D. Germline V gene sequence: CDR1 MNHEY, CDR2 SVGAGI. There are 15 residues in the CDR3. V dropped 7 bases and J dropped 2 bases, with 17 bases sitting between them. CDR3 amino acids: CASTSPRRENYGYTF. The DNA for the CDR3 is TGTGCCAGCACCTCACCCCGTAGAGAAAACTATGGCTACACCTTC.

The CDR3, as DNA: TGTGCCAGCAGTTCCTTCGGGGTGACGAACACCGGGGAGCTGTTTTTT. It encodes CASSSFGVTNTGELFF. The chain employs TRBV28 and TRBJ2-2; weak D call: TRBD2 (5 bases). Germline CDR1 reads MDHEN; CDR2 reads SYDVKM. V was clipped by 4 bases and J by 0 bases, with 12 bases between them. The CDR3 loop spans 16 amino acids.

This chain connects TRBV13 to TRBJ2-1; 8 bases agree with TRBD1. This CDR3 is built from 16 residues. Germline-derived CDR1 and CDR2 are PRHDT and FYEKMQ (reference sequence). Trimming removed 0 bases from V and 4 bases from J; junction bases left unmatched: 5. The CDR3 protein is CASSLGGRGPYNEQFF. CDR3 DNA sequence: TGTGCCAGCAGCTTAGGTGGCAGGGGGCCTTACAATGAGCAGTTCTTC.

This clone appeared once. This chain connects TRBV7-9 to TRBJ2-7; 9 bases line up with TRBD1. This CDR3 has 14 amino acids. J gave up 5 bases and V 2 bases, and 4 bases lay outside the gene matches. Germline V gene sequence: CDR1 SEHNR, CDR2 FQNEAQ (reference sequence). DNA for the CDR3: TGTGCCAGCAGCTTAAGGGGGGACAGGGACGAGCAGTACTTC. Its protein is CASSLRGDRDEQYF. Full variable domain (rest looked up from reference TRBV7-9 and TRBJ2-7): DTGVSQNPRHKITKRGQNVTFRCDPISEHNRLYWYRQTLGQGPEFLTYFQNEAQLEKSRLLSDRFSAERPKGSFSTLEIQRTEQGDSAMYLCASSLRGDRDEQYFGPGTRLTVT.

The CDR3 DNA reads as TGTGCCAGCAGATTATATAGCAATCAGCCCCAGCATTTT. Its translation is CASRLYSNQPQHF. The chain has TRBV2 and TRBJ1-5; D uncertain. Germline CDR1 reads SNHLY; CDR2 reads FYNNEI. The CDR3 has 13 amino acids. Trimming pared 6 bases from V and 0 bases from J, leaving 6 bases between.

The chain links TRBV28 to TRBJ2-7; D is perhaps TRBD1 (5 bases). Per germline, CDR1 MDHEN and CDR2 SYDVKM. The CDR3 has 12 amino acids. With 6 bases removed from V and 6 bases from J, the gap between germline ends came to 12 bases. This CDR3 reads CASSLGQIEQYF. The CDR3 bases are TGTGCCAGCAGCCTAGGACAAATCGAGCAGTACTTC.

This sequence joins TRBV27 and TRBJ2-3, with 7 bases matching TRBD2. Germline V gene sequence: CDR1 MNHEY, CDR2 SMNVEV (reference sequence). V gave up 4 bases and J gave up 1 base; unmatched junction bases: 8. CDR3 length: 16 residues. The CDR3 nucleotides read TGTGCCAGCAGTTACCGGCTAGCGGAGCGCACAGATACGCAGTATTTT. It is translated as CASSYRLAERTDTQYF.